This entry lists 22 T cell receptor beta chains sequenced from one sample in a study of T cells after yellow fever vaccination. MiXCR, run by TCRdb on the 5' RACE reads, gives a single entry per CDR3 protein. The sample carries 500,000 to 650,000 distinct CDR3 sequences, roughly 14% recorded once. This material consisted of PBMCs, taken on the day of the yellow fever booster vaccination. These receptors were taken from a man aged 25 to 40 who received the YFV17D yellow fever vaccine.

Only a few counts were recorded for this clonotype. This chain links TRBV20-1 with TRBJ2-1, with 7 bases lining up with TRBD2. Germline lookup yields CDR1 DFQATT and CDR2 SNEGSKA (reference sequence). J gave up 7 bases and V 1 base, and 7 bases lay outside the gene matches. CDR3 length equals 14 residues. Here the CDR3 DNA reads TGCAGTGCTAGAGTATCGAGCGGGATAAATGAGCAGTTCTTC. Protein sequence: CSARVSSGINEQFF.

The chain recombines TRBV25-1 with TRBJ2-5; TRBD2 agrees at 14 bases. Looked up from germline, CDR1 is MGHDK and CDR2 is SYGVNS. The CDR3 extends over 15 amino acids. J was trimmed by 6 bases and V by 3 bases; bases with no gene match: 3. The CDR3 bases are TGTGCCAGCAGTGAGACTAGCGGGAGGGTTAAGACCCAGTACTTC. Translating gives CASSETSGRVKTQYF. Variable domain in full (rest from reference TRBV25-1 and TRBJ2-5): EADIYQTPRYLVIGTGKKITLECSQTMGHDKMYWYQQDPGMELHLIHYSYGVNSTEKGDLSSESTVSRIRTEHFPLTLESARPSHTSQYLCASSETSGRVKTQYFGPGTRLLVL.

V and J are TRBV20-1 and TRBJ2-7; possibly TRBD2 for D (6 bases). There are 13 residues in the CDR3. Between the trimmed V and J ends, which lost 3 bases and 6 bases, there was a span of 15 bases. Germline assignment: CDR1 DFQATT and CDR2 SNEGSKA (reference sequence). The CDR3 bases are TGCAGTGCTAGCCTGGGACTCCAACGCGAGCAGTACTTC. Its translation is CSASLGLQREQYF.

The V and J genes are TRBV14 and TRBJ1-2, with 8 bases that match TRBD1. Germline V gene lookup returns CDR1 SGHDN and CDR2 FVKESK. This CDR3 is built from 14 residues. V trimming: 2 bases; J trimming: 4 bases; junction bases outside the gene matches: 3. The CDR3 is CASSQTTGVYGYTF. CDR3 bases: TGTGCCAGCAGCCAAACGACAGGGGTCTATGGCTACACCTTC.

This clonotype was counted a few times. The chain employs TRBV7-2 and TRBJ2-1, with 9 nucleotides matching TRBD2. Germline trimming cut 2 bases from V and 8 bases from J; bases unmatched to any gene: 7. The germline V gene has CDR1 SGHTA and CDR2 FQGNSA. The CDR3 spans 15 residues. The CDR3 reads CASSLQREAVDEQFF. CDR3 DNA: TGTGCCAGCAGCTTACAGCGGGAGGCCGTCGATGAGCAGTTCTTC.

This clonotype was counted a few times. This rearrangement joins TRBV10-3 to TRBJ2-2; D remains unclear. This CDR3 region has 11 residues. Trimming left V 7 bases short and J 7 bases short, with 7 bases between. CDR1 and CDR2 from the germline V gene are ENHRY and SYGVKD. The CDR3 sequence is CAIKMSGELFF. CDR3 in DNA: TGTGCCATCAAAATGAGCGGGGAGCTGTTTTTT.

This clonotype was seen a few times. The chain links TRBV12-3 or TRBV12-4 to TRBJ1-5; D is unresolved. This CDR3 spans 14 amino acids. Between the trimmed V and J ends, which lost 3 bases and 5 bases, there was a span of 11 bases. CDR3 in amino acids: CASSLDELYQPQHF. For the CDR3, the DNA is TGTGCCAGCAGTTTGGACGAGTTGTATCAGCCCCAGCATTTT.

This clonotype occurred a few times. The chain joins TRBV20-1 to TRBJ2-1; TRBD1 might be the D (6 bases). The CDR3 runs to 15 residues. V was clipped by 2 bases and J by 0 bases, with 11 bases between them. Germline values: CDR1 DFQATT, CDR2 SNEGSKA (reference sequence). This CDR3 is CSARQGTLSYNEQFF. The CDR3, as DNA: TGCAGTGCTAGACAGGGGACCCTCTCCTACAATGAGCAGTTCTTC.

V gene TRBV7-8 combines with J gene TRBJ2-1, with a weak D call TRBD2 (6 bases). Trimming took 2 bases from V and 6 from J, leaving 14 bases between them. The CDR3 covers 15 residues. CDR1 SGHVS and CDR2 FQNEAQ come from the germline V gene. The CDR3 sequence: CASSLTGTVFNEQFF. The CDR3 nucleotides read TGTGCCAGCAGCTTAACCGGGACTGTCTTCAATGAGCAGTTCTTC.

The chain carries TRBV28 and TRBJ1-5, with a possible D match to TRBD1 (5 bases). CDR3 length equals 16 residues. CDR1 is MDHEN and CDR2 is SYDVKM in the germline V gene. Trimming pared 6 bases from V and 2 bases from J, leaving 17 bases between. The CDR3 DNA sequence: TGTGCCAGCAGAAAACTGGGGGAGGGAGGCAATCAGCCCCAGCATTTT. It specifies CASRKLGEGGNQPQHF.

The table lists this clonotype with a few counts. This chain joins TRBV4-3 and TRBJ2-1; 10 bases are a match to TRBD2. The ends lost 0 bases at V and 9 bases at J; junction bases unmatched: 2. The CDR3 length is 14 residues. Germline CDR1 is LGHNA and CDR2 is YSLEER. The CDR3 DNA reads TGCGCCAGCAGCCAAGAAATAGCGGGAGGTGAGCAGTTCTTC. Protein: CASSQEIAGGEQFF.

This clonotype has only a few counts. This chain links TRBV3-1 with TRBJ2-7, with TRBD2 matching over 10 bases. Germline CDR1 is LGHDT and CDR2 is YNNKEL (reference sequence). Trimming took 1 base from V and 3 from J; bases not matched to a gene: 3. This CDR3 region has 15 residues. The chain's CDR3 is CASSQASGGRYEQYF. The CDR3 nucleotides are TGTGCCAGCAGCCAAGCTAGCGGGGGACGCTACGAGCAGTACTTC.

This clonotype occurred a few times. The CDR3 nucleotides read TGTGCCAGCAGTTTTAAGGGCGGGAACTACGAGCAGTACTTC. Its translation is CASSFKGGNYEQYF. V gene TRBV27 combines with J gene TRBJ2-7; the D gene is possibly TRBD2 (6 bases). Trimming removed 3 bases from V and 3 bases from J, with 12 bases in between. Per the germline V gene, CDR1 is MNHEY and CDR2 is SMNVEV (reference sequence). The CDR3 sequence is 14 residues long.

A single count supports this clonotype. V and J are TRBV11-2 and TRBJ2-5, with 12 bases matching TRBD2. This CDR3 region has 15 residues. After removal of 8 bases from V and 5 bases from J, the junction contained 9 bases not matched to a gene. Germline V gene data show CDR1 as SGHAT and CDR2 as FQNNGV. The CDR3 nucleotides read TGTGCCAGCCTACTAGCGGGAGGTCTGGGCGAGACCCAGTACTTC. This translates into CASLLAGGLGETQYF.

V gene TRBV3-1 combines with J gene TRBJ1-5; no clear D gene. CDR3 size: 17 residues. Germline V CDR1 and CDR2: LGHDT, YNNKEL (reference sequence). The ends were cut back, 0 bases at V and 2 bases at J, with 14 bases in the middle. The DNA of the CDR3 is TGTGCCAGCAGCCAAGAAGGACCTACCGCCGGCAATCAGCCCCAGCATTTT. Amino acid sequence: CASSQEGPTAGNQPQHF.

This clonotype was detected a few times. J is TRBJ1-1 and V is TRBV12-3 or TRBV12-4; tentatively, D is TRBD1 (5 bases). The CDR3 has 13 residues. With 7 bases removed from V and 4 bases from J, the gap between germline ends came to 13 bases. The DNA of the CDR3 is TGTGCCAGCATATCCGGGGGGGGCACTGAAGCTTTCTTT. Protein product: CASISGGGTEAFF.

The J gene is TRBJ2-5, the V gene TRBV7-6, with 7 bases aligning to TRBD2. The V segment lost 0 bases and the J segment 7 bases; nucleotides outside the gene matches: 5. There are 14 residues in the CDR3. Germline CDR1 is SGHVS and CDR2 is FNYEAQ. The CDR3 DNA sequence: TGTGCCAGCAGCTTAGCCGGAACTAGCGCGACCCAGTACTTC. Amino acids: CASSLAGTSATQYF. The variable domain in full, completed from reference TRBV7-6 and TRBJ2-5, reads GAGVSQSPRYKVTKRGQDVALRCDPISGHVSLYWYRQALGQGPEFLTYFNYEAQQDKSGLPNDRFSAERPEGSISTLTIQRTEQRDSAMYRCASSLAGTSATQYFGPGTRLLVL.

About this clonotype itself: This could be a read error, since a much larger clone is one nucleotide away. DNA of the CDR3: TGTGCCATCAGCTTAGCGTACGAGGCCGCGTGGTACTTC. It specifies CAISLAYEAAWYF. This chain links TRBV7-2 with TRBJ2-7; D might be TRBD2 (5 bases). Germline CDR1 and CDR2: SGHTA and FQGNSA. This CDR3 region has 13 residues.

For the CDR3, the DNA is TGTGCCAGCAGCCAAGACGAGCTATATAATTCACCCCTCCACTTT. This translates into CASSQDELYNSPLHF. The V gene is TRBV3-1, the J gene TRBJ1-6; no clear D. Trimming shortened V by 0 bases and J by 4 bases, and 7 bases separated the two germline ends. CDR1 and CDR2 (germline): LGHDT, YNNKEL (reference sequence). The CDR3 runs to 15 residues. The complete variable domain, with remaining parts taken from reference TRBV3-1 and TRBJ1-6, reads DTAVSQTPKYLVTQMGNDKSIKCEQNLGHDTMYWYKQDSKKFLKIMFSYNNKELIINETVPNRFSPKSPDKAHLNLHINSLELGDSAVYFCASSQDELYNSPLHFGNGTRLTVT.

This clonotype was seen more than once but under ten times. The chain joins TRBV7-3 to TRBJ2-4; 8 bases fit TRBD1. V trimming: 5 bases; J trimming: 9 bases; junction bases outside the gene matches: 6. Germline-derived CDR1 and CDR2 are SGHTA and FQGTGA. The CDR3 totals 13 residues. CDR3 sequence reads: CASSHRQGSIQYF. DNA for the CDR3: TGTGCCAGCAGCCATAGACAGGGGTCCATTCAGTACTTC.

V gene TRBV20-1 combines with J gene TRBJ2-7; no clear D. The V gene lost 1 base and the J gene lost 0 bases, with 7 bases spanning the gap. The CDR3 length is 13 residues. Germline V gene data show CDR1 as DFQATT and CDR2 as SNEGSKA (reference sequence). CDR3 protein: CSARVPSSYEQYF. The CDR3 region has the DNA TGCAGTGCTAGAGTCCCTAGCTCCTACGAGCAGTACTTC.

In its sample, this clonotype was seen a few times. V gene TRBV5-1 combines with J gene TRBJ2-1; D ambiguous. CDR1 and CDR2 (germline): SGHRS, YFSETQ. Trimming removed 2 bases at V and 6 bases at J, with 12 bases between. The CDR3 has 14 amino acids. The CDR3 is CASSFSPPSNEQFF. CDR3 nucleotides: TGCGCCAGCAGCTTCTCCCCACCGAGCAATGAGCAGTTCTTC.